These 32 T cell receptor beta chains were all obtained from the same sample, sequenced in a study of shared clonotypes between healthy human individuals. The data were produced by immunoSEQ multiplex PCR, yet TCRdb's version contains in-frame clones alone and is incomplete. The data contain some 1,600,000 clones, approximately 98% of them singletons. Sequencing input: naive CD4+ T cells sorted from blood. The subset is: CD45RA+ positively selected. The receptors stem from a man between 25 and 39 years old in good health.

J is TRBJ2-1 and V is TRBV7-8; tentative D call: TRBD2 (6 bases). Germline V gene sequence: CDR1 SGHVS, CDR2 FQNEAQ. This CDR3 contains 17 residues. V lost 4 bases, J lost 7 bases, and 23 bases lay in between. CDR3 sequence: CASSSKELAPQGNEQFF. CDR3 sequence (DNA): TGTGCCAGCAGCTCTAAAGAGCTAGCGCCGCAGGGTAATGAGCAGTTCTTC.

This clone was seen once. The rearrangement uses TRBV4-3 and TRBJ2-3; a weak D match, TRBD2 (6 bases). The germline CDR1 and CDR2 sequences are LGHNA and YSLEER. Trimming removed 5 bases from V and 0 bases from J, with 21 bases in between. The CDR3 length is 18 residues. The DNA of the CDR3 is TGCGCCAGCAGCAGGACTACCTCCGGATTCCTTAGCACAGATACGCAGTATTTT. Translating it yields CASSRTTSGFLSTDTQYF.

This rearrangement joins TRBV2 to TRBJ2-1; D gene uncertain. The CDR3 covers 14 residues. Trimming took off 0 bases at V and 4 bases at J, with 7 bases between the two ends. CDR1 is SNHLY and CDR2 is FYNNEI in the germline V gene. CDR3 region: CASSEAPQYNEQFF. Written as DNA, the CDR3 is TGTGCCAGCAGTGAAGCGCCACAATACAATGAGCAGTTCTTC. The variable domain in full, completed from reference TRBV2 and TRBJ2-1, reads EPEVTQTPSHQVTQMGQEVILRCVPISNHLYFYWYRQILGQKVEFLVSFYNNEISEKSEIFDDQFSVERPDGSNFTLKIRSTKLEDSAMYFCASSEAPQYNEQFFGPGTRLTVL.

The chain couples TRBV4-2 to TRBJ2-7; 8 nucleotides align to TRBD1. This CDR3 spans 13 amino acids. The J segment lost 2 bases and the V segment lost 8 bases, leaving 5 bases of the junction unmatched. Germline assignment: CDR1 LGHNA and CDR2 YNFKEQ. CDR3 residues: CASGEQGAYEQYF. CDR3 bases: TGTGCCAGCGGGGAACAGGGGGCCTACGAGCAGTACTTC.

The V gene is TRBV28, the J gene TRBJ2-1; D remains unclear. The CDR3 extends over 14 amino acids. The germline gives CDR1 MDHEN, CDR2 SYDVKM. Between the trimmed V and J ends, which lost 6 bases and 2 bases, there was a span of 11 bases. The CDR3 loop reads CASSRIGPYNEQFF. In nucleotides, the CDR3 is TGTGCCAGCAGCAGGATTGGGCCCTACAATGAGCAGTTCTTC.

The genes are TRBV10-3 and TRBJ1-1; D is possibly TRBD1 (6 bases). Germline V gives CDR1 ENHRY, CDR2 SYGVKD. Deletions cut 8 bases from V and 4 bases from J, with 17 bases between. The CDR3 runs 14 residues. The CDR3, as DNA: TGTGCCATCGGGGGCGGGGGTGCGGGCACTGAAGCTTTCTTT. It codes for CAIGGGGAGTEAFF.

This chain joins TRBV7-7 and TRBJ2-5; the match to TRBD1 covers 8 bases. Losses at the gene ends were 0 bases for V and 3 bases for J; bases not matched to a gene: 3. The CDR3 is made up of 15 amino acids. Germline values: CDR1 SSHAT, CDR2 FNYEAQ (reference sequence). CDR3 in amino acids: CASSLASTGEETQYF. The CDR3, as DNA: TGTGCCAGCAGCTTAGCGTCGACAGGGGAAGAGACCCAGTACTTC.

The CDR3 loop is CASILAGGPTGELFF. The CDR3 bases are TGCGCCAGCATCCTAGCGGGAGGCCCCACCGGGGAGCTGTTTTTT. The chain links TRBV5-1 to TRBJ2-2; 11 nucleotides line up with TRBD2. The CDR3 runs to 15 residues. The germline CDR1 and CDR2 sequences are SGHRS and YFSETQ. V was clipped by 6 bases and J by 4 bases; unmatched bases: 5.

This sequence joins TRBV11-3 and TRBJ2-7, with a possible D match to TRBD1 (6 bases). In germline, CDR1 is SGHNT, CDR2 YENEEA. V lost 0 bases and J lost 2, with 11 bases in between. There are 15 residues in the CDR3. The CDR3 nucleotides are TGTGCCAGCAGCTTAGATCAGGGACATGCCTACGAGCAGTACTTC. Residues: CASSLDQGHAYEQYF.

The chain recombines TRBV19 with TRBJ2-7; tentative D call: TRBD1 (6 bases). Germline CDR1 and CDR2: LNHDA and SQIVND (reference sequence). V lost 7 bases, J lost 0 bases, and 16 bases lay in between. This CDR3 contains 15 residues. The CDR3, as DNA: TGTGCCAGTACTCAGGGGAGCTTGAGCTCCTACGAGCAGTACTTC. Residues: CASTQGSLSSYEQYF.

CDR3 residues: CASSFQYSGNTIYF. Here the CDR3 DNA reads TGTGCCAGCAGCTTTCAGTACTCTGGAAACACCATATATTTT. The gene calls are TRBV5-8 and TRBJ1-3; D is uncertain. The CDR3 has 14 residues. The germline V gene encodes CDR1 SGHTS and CDR2 YDEGEE. V lost 2 bases and J lost 0, with 6 bases in between.

The chain couples TRBV11-3 to TRBJ2-5; no definite D call. Germline lookup yields CDR1 SGHNT and CDR2 YENEEA. The V end lost 5 bases, the J end lost 5 bases, and 12 bases lay between the germline ends. This CDR3 comprises 13 residues. The CDR3 protein is CASSRLHEETQYF. The CDR3 nucleotides read TGTGCCAGCAGCAGACTGCACGAGGAGACCCAGTACTTC.

CDR3 nucleotide sequence: TGTGCCAGTACGAACGGGAGGGAAACCGGGGAGCTGTTTTTT. It yields the protein CASTNGRETGELFF. The rearrangement joins TRBV19 to TRBJ2-2; 8 bases are shared with TRBD2. The V gene's germline CDR1 is LNHDA and CDR2 SQIVND (reference sequence). J lost 5 bases, V lost 7 bases, and 6 bases had no gene match. The CDR3 contains 14 residues. The whole variable domain, remainder taken from reference TRBV19 and TRBJ2-2, is DGGITQSPKYLFRKEGQNVTLSCEQNLNHDAMYWYRQDPGQGLRLIYYSQIVNDFQKGDIAEGYSVSREKKESFPLTVTSAQKNPTAFYLCASTNGRETGELFFGEGSRLTVL.

Comments on this clone: Other DNA sequences in the sample encode the same CDR3. This sequence joins TRBV9 and TRBJ2-1, with 7 bases fitting TRBD2. The CDR3 has 15 amino acids. Trimming removed 4 bases from V and 5 bases from J; junction bases left unmatched: 9. Looked up from germline, CDR1 is SGDLS and CDR2 is YYNGEE. The CDR3 loop reads CASSPRLAGNNEQFF. CDR3 DNA sequence: TGTGCCAGCAGCCCCCGACTAGCCGGTAACAATGAGCAGTTCTTC.

This chain links TRBV6-5 with TRBJ2-2; D possibly uses TRBD1 or TRBD2 (5 bases each). V shed 4 bases and J shed 3 bases, with 12 bases lying between them. The length of the CDR3 is 15 residues. Germline V gene lookup returns CDR1 MNHEY and CDR2 SVGAGI. The CDR3 DNA follows: TGTGCCAGCAGTTCCGTGGGGGAATACACCGGGGAGCTGTTTTTT. Translating it yields CASSSVGEYTGELFF.

The chain has TRBV7-8 and TRBJ2-7; 11 bases are shared with TRBD2. CDR3 length equals 15 residues. Trimming took 4 bases from V and 0 from J; bases not matched to a gene: 2. Germline V CDR1 and CDR2: SGHVS, FQNEAQ. In nucleotides, the CDR3 is TGTGCCAGCAGCTCTAGCGGGAGGATCTCCTACGAGCAGTACTTC. Its translation: CASSSSGRISYEQYF.

A single count supports this clone. The rearrangement joins TRBV7-2 to TRBJ2-7; D is unresolved. The V gene's germline CDR1 is SGHTA and CDR2 FQGNSA. The CDR3 spans 14 residues. V was cut by 2 bases and J by 3 bases, with 11 bases left in between. CDR3 sequence (DNA): TGTGCCAGCAGCTTAATGGGCAAGGACTACGAGCAGTACTTC. It yields the protein CASSLMGKDYEQYF.

V gene TRBV11-2 combines with J gene TRBJ1-2; 7 positions agree with TRBD1. CDR1 is SGHAT, CDR2 FQNNGV, per germline. The J segment lost 6 bases and the V segment lost 4 bases, leaving 11 bases of the junction unmatched. The CDR3 covers 15 residues. In DNA, the CDR3 is TGTGCCAGCAGCTCAAGGGACAGACTTGAGAATGGCTACACCTTC. Residues: CASSSRDRLENGYTF.

The chain has TRBV4-1 and TRBJ2-1; no definite D call. Deletions cut 4 bases from V and 4 bases from J, with 11 bases between. The CDR3 loop spans 14 amino acids. In germline, CDR1 is MGHRA, CDR2 YSYEKL. CDR3 DNA: TGCGCCAGCAGCCGACTTTTCGGGTACAATGAGCAGTTCTTC. It codes for CASSRLFGYNEQFF.

The chain has TRBV4-1 and TRBJ2-1; D is ambiguous. V lost 2 bases to trimming and J lost 4 bases, with 9 bases between them. The germline gives CDR1 MGHRA, CDR2 YSYEKL. The CDR3 totals 14 residues. CDR3 sequence: CASSQRQGYNEQFF. CDR3 bases: TGCGCCAGCAGCCAACGTCAAGGGTACAATGAGCAGTTCTTC.

V usage is TRBV19 and J usage is TRBJ2-1; TRBD2 matches at 8 bases. The V gene end was trimmed by 3 bases and the J gene end by 7 bases; junction bases not matched to a gene: 5. The length of the CDR3 is 14 residues. Germline CDR1 is LNHDA and CDR2 is SQIVND (reference sequence). The CDR3 is CASSILSGSNEQFF. CDR3 sequence (DNA): TGTGCCAGTAGTATTCTAAGCGGGAGTAATGAGCAGTTCTTC. Using reference TRBV19 and TRBJ2-1 for the parts outside the CDR3, the full variable domain is DGGITQSPKYLFRKEGQNVTLSCEQNLNHDAMYWYRQDPGQGLRLIYYSQIVNDFQKGDIAEGYSVSREKKESFPLTVTSAQKNPTAFYLCASSILSGSNEQFFGPGTRLTVL.

This chain joins TRBV5-4 and TRBJ2-6; 9 bases are shared with TRBD2. Unmatched junction bases numbered 3, after V lost 6 bases and J lost 2 bases. The CDR3 is 15 amino acids. Germline-derived CDR1 and CDR2 are SGHNT and YYREEE (reference sequence). The CDR3: CASTLAGAGANVLTF. The CDR3 DNA follows: TGTGCCAGCACCTTAGCGGGAGCTGGGGCCAACGTCCTGACTTTC.

The CDR3 nucleotides read TGTGCCTGGCAAGCGGGGACGGCATCCGGGGAGCTGTTTTTT. Translated, it gives CAWQAGTASGELFF. The gene calls are TRBV30 and TRBJ2-2; 7 positions agree with TRBD2. V trimming: 5 bases; J trimming: 6 bases; junction bases outside the gene matches: 9. The germline V gene has CDR1 GTSNPN and CDR2 SVGIG (reference sequence). CDR3 size: 14 residues. Full variable domain (remainder filled in from reference TRBV30 and TRBJ2-2): SQTIHQWPATLVQPVGSPLSLECTVEGTSNPNLYWYRQAAGRGLQLLFYSVGIGQISSEVPQNLSASRPQDRQFILSSKKLLLSDSGFYLCAWQAGTASGELFFGEGSRLTVL.

The V call is TRBV15, the J call TRBJ1-4, with 8 bases identical to TRBD1. Unmatched junction bases numbered 7, after V lost 3 bases and J lost 7 bases. In germline, CDR1 is LNHNV, CDR2 YYDKDF (reference sequence). This CDR3 has 15 amino acids. CDR3 loop: CATSRTGARSEKLFF. The CDR3 nucleotides are TGTGCCACCAGCAGGACAGGGGCGCGGAGTGAAAAACTGTTTTTT. Full variable domain (remainder filled in from reference TRBV15 and TRBJ1-4): DAMVIQNPRYQVTQFGKPVTLSCSQTLNHNVMYWYQQKSSQAPKLLFHYYDKDFNNEADTPDNFQSRRPNTSFCFLDIRSPGLGDTAMYLCATSRTGARSEKLFFGSGTQLSVL.

The rearrangement links TRBV7-9 to TRBJ2-5; TRBD2 matches 7 bases. This CDR3 comprises 15 residues. Germline V gene lookup returns CDR1 SEHNR and CDR2 FQNEAQ (reference sequence). The ends lost 3 bases at V and 0 bases at J; junction bases unmatched: 4. CDR3 sequence reads: CASSFWGGHQETQYF. The CDR3 DNA reads TGTGCCAGCAGCTTCTGGGGGGGACACCAAGAGACCCAGTACTTC.

This chain joins TRBV5-1 and TRBJ2-1; possibly TRBD1 or TRBD2 for D (5 bases each). The CDR3 sequence is 15 residues long. The V end lost 3 bases, the J end lost 7 bases, and 17 bases lay between the germline ends. The V gene's germline CDR1 is SGHRS and CDR2 YFSETQ. In nucleotides, the CDR3 is TGCGCCAGCAGCTCCCCTGGGGACCCCTTGAATGAGCAGTTCTTC. Translating it yields CASSSPGDPLNEQFF.

The J gene is TRBJ2-1, the V gene TRBV7-3, with 11 bases matching TRBD2. The J segment lost 4 bases and the V segment lost 4 bases, leaving 6 bases of the junction unmatched. The CDR3 consists of 16 residues. From germline, CDR1 is SGHTA and CDR2 FQGTGA. The CDR3 nucleotides are TGTGCCAGCAGCTCCACCCGGACTAGCGGGTACAATGAGCAGTTCTTC. Protein sequence: CASSSTRTSGYNEQFF.

The chain is built from TRBV6-4 and TRBJ2-1; 8 bases are shared with TRBD1. Trimming at V came to 6 bases and at J to 1 base, leaving 8 bases not matched to a gene. The germline gives CDR1 MRHNA, CDR2 SNTAGT. The CDR3 runs to 16 residues. This CDR3 reads CASSAQTGGSYNEQFF. CDR3 DNA sequence: TGTGCCAGCAGCGCCCAAACAGGGGGATCCTACAATGAGCAGTTCTTC.

The chain links TRBV5-1 to TRBJ2-2; TRBD2 aligns across 11 bases. Germline CDR1 SGHRS, CDR2 YFSETQ. CDR3 length equals 15 residues. Losses at the gene ends were 4 bases for V and 6 bases for J; bases not matched to a gene: 5. CDR3 in DNA: TGCGCCAGCAGCCCAGTAGCGGGAGGGGCCGGGGAGCTGTTTTTT. Its protein product is CASSPVAGGAGELFF.

The chain employs TRBV6-5 and TRBJ1-2; D not certain. Germline V CDR1 and CDR2: MNHEY, SVGAGI. Trimming took 2 bases from V and 3 from J, leaving 7 bases between them. This CDR3 has 13 amino acids. This CDR3 reads CASSYVEDYGYTF. The CDR3 region has the DNA TGTGCCAGCAGTTACGTGGAGGACTATGGCTACACCTTC.

Remarks on this clone: This sample includes further DNA sequences coding for the same CDR3. The J gene is TRBJ1-2, the V gene TRBV18; D is unclear. The CDR3 covers 14 residues. The germline V gene has CDR1 KGHSH and CDR2 LQKENI. V was trimmed by 3 bases and J by 3 bases, leaving 11 bases between them. The CDR3 loop is CASSPGTDYYGYTF. CDR3 in DNA: TGTGCCAGCTCACCTGGAACAGACTACTATGGCTACACCTTC.

This chain uses TRBV15 with TRBJ2-5, with 8 bases aligning to TRBD1. CDR3 length equals 15 residues. The junction had 8 bases not matched to a gene; V was cut back by 4 bases and J by 4 bases. CDR1 is LNHNV and CDR2 is YYDKDF in the germline V gene (reference sequence). In DNA, the CDR3 is TGTGCCACCAGCACTAGACAGGGGAGAGGAGAGACCCAGTACTTC. This sequence encodes CATSTRQGRGETQYF.